The entry below describes one TCR beta chain. Other DNA sequences from this sample encode an identical CDR3 as well. The data originate from a study of blood T cell repertoires in COVID-19. Whole-study context: In each case, the material was cDNA or gDNA derived from T cells, B-cell-depleted T cells, or PBMCs.

The CDR3 is made up of 11 amino acids. Germline-derived CDR1 and CDR2 are MNHEY and SVGAGI. Trimming shortened V by 8 bases and J by 6 bases, and 9 bases separated the two germline ends. Seattle participants joined during active infection and were tracked over time. Repertoires were generated with immunoSEQ multiplex PCR, while TCRdb's copy carries only in-frame clones and drops some. The sample records 250,000 to 300,000 clones, 88% being singletons. Source material: peripheral blood. The V and J genes are TRBV6-5 and TRBJ2-3; D possibly corresponds to TRBD2 (5 bases). The receptor was derived from a woman aged 25 to 39 with COVID-19, enrolled during active disease. CDR3 nucleotide sequence: TGTGCCAGCGGGAGATCGGATACGCAGTATTTT. Amino acid sequence: CASGRSDTQYF.